A single sample gave rise to the 7 T cell receptor beta chains below, sequenced in a study of T cell clonotyping in hematopoietic cell transplantation. Time point given: recipient sample about 28 days before transplant, after cytoreduction. Profiling relied on immunoSEQ multiplex PCR, and the TCRdb table lists in-frame clones only, not all of them. The data hold fewer than 25,000 clones, with 70% to 80% observed a single time. The source material was peripheral blood mononuclear cells, sampled before stem cell transplant. The receptor source for this set is a man aged 60 to 75 with acute myeloid leukemia. Some clones in this sample may be carry-over from other donors' samples.

This clone was recorded only once. The chain carries TRBV9 and TRBJ2-2, with D possibly matching TRBD2 (7 bases). The length of the CDR3 is 15 residues. Trimming removed 7 bases at V and 7 bases at J, with 20 bases between. Germline assignment: CDR1 SGDLS and CDR2 YYNGEE. The CDR3 region is CASGGATVRVGELFF. As DNA, the CDR3 is TGTGCCAGCGGGGGGGCCACGGTTAGGGTCGGGGAGCTGTTTTTT. The complete variable domain, with remaining parts taken from reference TRBV9 and TRBJ2-2, reads DSGVTQTPKHLITATGQRVTLRCSPRSGDLSVYWYQQSLDQGLQFLIQYYNGEERAKGNILERFSAQQFPDLHSELNLSSLELGDSALYFCASGGATVRVGELFFGEGSRLTVL.

The J gene is TRBJ2-1, the V gene TRBV19, with 10 bases fitting TRBD2. The CDR3 covers 18 residues. Unmatched junction bases numbered 7, after V lost 2 bases and J lost 0 bases. Looked up from germline, CDR1 is LNHDA and CDR2 is SQIVND (reference sequence). The CDR3 protein is CASSIIGWTSGSYNEQFF. The CDR3 nucleotides read TGTGCCAGTAGTATAATTGGTTGGACTAGCGGCTCCTACAATGAGCAGTTCTTC.

The rearrangement uses TRBV6-5 and TRBJ2-5, with 7 nucleotides matching TRBD2. Trimming removed 3 bases from V and 0 bases from J; junction bases left unmatched: 4. Looked up from germline, CDR1 is MNHEY and CDR2 is SVGAGI. CDR3 size: 15 residues. Written as DNA, the CDR3 is TGTGCCAGCAGTTATGGCGGGGGAAACCAAGAGACCCAGTACTTC. This encodes CASSYGGGNQETQYF.

This clone came up once. V is TRBV7-3 and J is TRBJ1-1, with D perhaps TRBD1 (5 bases). Trimming took 5 bases from V and 0 from J, leaving 16 bases between them. The germline V gene has CDR1 SGHTA and CDR2 FQGTGA. CDR3 size: 16 residues. The DNA of the CDR3 is TGTGCCAGCAGCATCGCGGGGGGAGCCATGAACACTGAAGCTTTCTTT. As protein: CASSIAGGAMNTEAFF.

This chain links TRBV7-2 with TRBJ2-1, with D possibly being TRBD2 (6 bases). The germline gives CDR1 SGHTA, CDR2 FQGNSA. With 1 base removed from V and 6 bases from J, the gap between germline ends came to 10 bases. CDR3 length: 14 residues. This CDR3 is CASSLERAGNEQFF. Written as DNA, the CDR3 is TGTGCCAGCAGCTTAGAGCGGGCGGGCAATGAGCAGTTCTTC.

Only a few counts were recorded for this clone. The genes are TRBV19 and TRBJ2-7; 7 bases are shared with TRBD1. CDR1 and CDR2 (germline): LNHDA, SQIVND (reference sequence). V was pared by 5 bases and J by 3 bases, with 4 bases of the junction left unmatched. The CDR3 consists of 13 residues. The CDR3 sequence: CASSAGTVYEQYF. In nucleotides, the CDR3 is TGTGCCAGTAGTGCCGGGACAGTCTACGAGCAGTACTTC.

V usage is TRBV2 and J usage is TRBJ2-7; 13 nucleotides match TRBD2. The CDR3 has 15 amino acids. The V and J ends lost 8 bases and 2 bases, in that order; junction bases with no gene match: 6. Germline V lookup: CDR1 SNHLY, CDR2 FYNNEI. CDR3 sequence (DNA): TGTGCCAGCGCCGGGACTAGCGGGGATCCCTACGAGCAGTACTTC. Translation gives CASAGTSGDPYEQYF. The variable domain in full, completed from reference TRBV2 and TRBJ2-7, reads EPEVTQTPSHQVTQMGQEVILRCVPISNHLYFYWYRQILGQKVEFLVSFYNNEISEKSEIFDDQFSVERPDGSNFTLKIRSTKLEDSAMYFCASAGTSGDPYEQYFGPGTRLTVT.